This TCR beta chain was found in a study of blood T cell repertoires in COVID-19 (TCRdb year 2020). Concerning the study at large: The collaborator samples originated in the United States, Italy and Spain and spanned the acute and convalescent phases of COVID-19. The prospective study material was composed of cDNA or gDNA derived from T cells, B-cell-depleted T cells, or PBMCs. Deeply sampled blood TCRbeta repertoires from subjects exposed to, actively infected with, or recovered from COVID-19 were included in the dataset. The repertoires were made available in a free public database intended to serve as a resource for research on the immune response to SARS-CoV-2. Samples came from the ongoing ImmuneRACE study (first 160 participants) plus 1,254 subjects from 6 global collaborators. The sample metadata nearly always contained a de-identified subject ID, COVID-19 status, age in years and sex. Where available, HLA class I and class II types were taken from metadata supplied by the sample provider and were not determined by assay-based typing. Beyond this particular receptor, the publication reports: Clinical and demographic metadata were provided uncurated, with the amount varying by source and participant.

A word on this clone: Its antigen remains undetermined. No much larger clonotype is one base removed from it; base qualities were not supplied.

In the prospective study, participants were 18 to 89 years old, resided in 20 to 30 geographic areas of the United States, and were enrolled through a virtual design. Cohort assignment in the prospective study relied on participant-reported clinical history from a screening survey and a study questionnaire. Recovered participants in ImmuneRACE Cohort 3 were defined by two consecutive negative NP/OP PCR tests, clearance by a healthcare professional, or resolution of symptoms. Each participant in the prospective study had whole blood, serum and a nasopharyngeal or oropharyngeal swab collected by mobile phlebotomists. Additional blood draws and questionnaires over a 2-month period could optionally be provided by prospective study participants. Blood samples from the prospective study were shipped frozen or at room temperature prior to DNA extraction. The germline V gene sets CDR1 to LGHNA and CDR2 to YSLEER. Cut back by 1 base and 4 bases, the V and J ends lie 11 bases apart. Including cysteine and phenylalanine, the CDR3 has 16 amino acids. Kept here is only the CDR3 DNA, which spans 48 bases and is read in frame from base 1.

TCRbeta CDR3 regions were amplified from genomic DNA by means of the immunoSEQ Assay, a bias-controlled multiplex PCR. For the original study's pipeline: The number of nucleated cells in each sample was estimated from the amplification of reference gene primers within the assay. To quantify the absolute abundance of each unique TCRbeta CDR3 rearrangement, sequence reads were collapsed and filtered. For each sample, productive Simpson clonality was calculated as the square root of Simpson's diversity index across productive rearrangements. The table comes from immuneACCESS by way of TCRdb, which keeps in-frame sequences with V and J called. Part of the clones is missing from these tables; in studies checked, under half for an unresolved V gene and the rest for unknown reasons. V, J and clone size reflect that table, while D and trimming were determined from the DNA. The table for this sample lists about 350,000 clones; more than 75% of them were counted only once. Jointly, the top ten make up more than 0.8% of the sample.

Recombination joined TRBV4-3 with TRBJ2-6; the best D guess is TRBD1, with 5 bases matching. The sample taken for sequencing was PBMCs or T cells enriched from blood (not recorded which). The sequence came from a woman in her 30s who had recovered from COVID-19. The nucleotide sequence reads TGCGCCAGCAGCCAAGGGGGCAGGGCGGGGGCCAACGTCCTGACTTTC. The resulting protein is CASSQGGRAGANVLTF.